Below, 17 T cell receptor beta chains from the same sample are listed, as sequenced in a study of cytomegalovirus exposure and HLA in healthy donors. Sequencing used immunoSEQ multiplex PCR; TCRdb keeps in-frame clones, though not all of them. Of approximately 200,000 clones listed, about 90% are singletons. The specimen sequenced was PBMCs. The receptor source for this set is a woman aged 18-29 years in good health and CMV-seronegative.

This clone appeared once. The chain employs TRBV6-1 and TRBJ2-7, with TRBD2 identical over 7 bases. The CDR3 loop spans 14 amino acids. V trimming: 6 bases; J trimming: 4 bases; junction bases outside the gene matches: 9. Per the germline V gene, CDR1 is MNHNS and CDR2 is SASEGT. The CDR3 coding sequence is TGTGCCAGCAGCCATAGCGGGTGGATGTACGAGCAGTACTTC. It specifies CASSHSGWMYEQYF.

The chain recombines TRBV29-1 with TRBJ2-3, with TRBD1 matching over 8 bases. CDR3 length: 19 residues. V trimming: 3 bases; J trimming: 1 base; junction bases outside the gene matches: 18. CDR1 and CDR2 (germline): SQVTM, ANQGSEA. CDR3 in amino acids: CSVEGGYNPGQVGTDTQYF. CDR3 DNA: TGCAGCGTTGAGGGTGGATATAACCCGGGACAGGTTGGCACAGATACGCAGTATTTT.

This chain links TRBV10-3 with TRBJ2-7; 9 bases line up with TRBD2. The CDR3 has 16 amino acids. V lost 4 bases and J lost 4; bases outside the gene matches: 11. Germline loops: CDR1 ENHRY, CDR2 SYGVKD. CDR3 bases: TGTGCCATCAGTGTGAGGGTTTGGCTAGCGGGATACGAGCAGTACTTC. Translated, it gives CAISVRVWLAGYEQYF.

This clone was recorded once. The CDR3: CASSQVASGYGYTF. The CDR3 DNA reads as TGTGCCAGCAGCCAAGTCGCTTCGGGTTATGGCTACACCTTC. The rearrangement links TRBV14 to TRBJ1-2; unclear D gene. Germline V gene sequence: CDR1 SGHDN, CDR2 FVKESK. This CDR3 has 14 residues. V was pared by 1 base and J by 5 bases, with 11 bases between. Looking up the rest from reference TRBV14 and TRBJ1-2 gives the full variable domain: EAGVTQFPSHSVIEKGQTVTLRCDPISGHDNLYWYRRVMGKEIKFLLHFVKESKQDESGMPNNRFLAERTGGTYSTLKVQPAELEDSGVYFCASSQVASGYGYTFGSGTRLTVV.

This clone was counted only a few times. The chain combines TRBV30 with TRBJ1-6; the D is unclear. V was shortened by 2 bases and J by 9 bases, with 11 bases between the two germline ends. CDR1 is GTSNPN, CDR2 SVGIG, per germline (reference sequence). The length of the CDR3 is 13 residues. The CDR3: CAWSPALVSPLHF. Written as DNA, the CDR3 is TGTGCCTGGAGTCCCGCTTTAGTTTCACCCCTCCACTTT.

CDR3 sequence (DNA): TGTGCCAGCAGTTCAGACAGGATGGTCACAGATACGCAGTATTTT. This codes for CASSSDRMVTDTQYF. This chain links TRBV6-5 with TRBJ2-3; the D gene is possibly TRBD1 (6 bases). V shed 4 bases and J shed 2 bases, with 13 bases lying between them. CDR3 length: 15 amino acids. CDR1 MNHEY and CDR2 SVGAGI come from the germline V gene.

J is TRBJ2-3 and V is TRBV7-3, with D uncertain. This CDR3 has 13 amino acids. V was pared by 5 bases and J by 1 base, with 7 bases between. Germline V gives CDR1 SGHTA, CDR2 FQGTGA. The CDR3 region is CASSPPGTDTQYF. Here the CDR3 DNA reads TGTGCCAGCAGCCCCCCCGGCACAGATACGCAGTATTTT.

V and J are TRBV27 and TRBJ2-5, with 8 positions matching TRBD2. After removal of 6 bases from V and 5 bases from J, the junction contained 8 bases not matched to a gene. Germline CDR1 MNHEY, CDR2 SMNVEV (reference sequence). The CDR3 totals 14 residues. The CDR3 region has the DNA TGTGCCAGCAGGATTAGCGGGATGCCGGAGACCCAGTACTTC. It encodes CASRISGMPETQYF.

The gene calls are TRBV28 and TRBJ2-1; 14 bases map to TRBD2. J lost 14 bases, V lost 9 bases, and 3 bases had no gene match. There are 11 residues in the CDR3. Germline V gene data show CDR1 as MDHEN and CDR2 as SYDVKM. DNA of the CDR3: TGTGCCAGTGGGACTAGCGGGAGTGAGTTCTTC. Amino acid sequence: CASGTSGSEFF.

This chain links TRBV5-1 with TRBJ2-3; the match to TRBD2 covers 11 bases. Germline CDR1 reads SGHRS; CDR2 reads YFSETQ. The trim removed 3 bases at V and 4 bases at J, leaving 22 bases unmatched. The CDR3 has 21 amino acids. Here the CDR3 DNA reads TGCGCCAGCAGCTCGGGTAAACTTTGGACTAGCGGGTTGAGTAGCGCAGATACGCAGTATTTT. It yields the protein CASSSGKLWTSGLSSADTQYF.

This clone was recorded once. V is TRBV6-5 and J is TRBJ2-2; D possibly corresponds to TRBD2 (5 bases). The V end lost 4 bases, the J end lost 3 bases, and 9 bases lay between the germline ends. CDR1 is MNHEY and CDR2 is SVGAGI in the germline V gene. This CDR3 contains 14 residues. The CDR3 bases are TGTGCCAGCAGTTCCCGGGGTGACACCGGGGAGCTGTTTTTT. Translation: CASSSRGDTGELFF.

The gene calls are TRBV6-5 and TRBJ2-7, with 9 bases that match TRBD2. V was pared by 4 bases and J by 1 base, with 5 bases of the junction left unmatched. The germline V gene has CDR1 MNHEY and CDR2 SVGAGI. The CDR3 loop spans 15 amino acids. DNA for the CDR3: TGTGCCAGCAGTTCGAGTGCGGGAGGGTCCTACGAGCAGTACTTC. Translated, it gives CASSSSAGGSYEQYF.

The chain employs TRBV6-5 and TRBJ2-7; 11 bases fit TRBD1. Trimming took 4 bases from V and 4 from J; bases not matched to a gene: 9. The CDR3 consists of 16 residues. Germline values: CDR1 MNHEY, CDR2 SVGAGI. This chain's CDR3 is CASSLGQGASSYEQYF. The DNA of the CDR3 is TGTGCCAGCAGTTTAGGACAGGGGGCGTCTTCGTACGAGCAGTACTTC.

The V call is TRBV5-1, the J call TRBJ2-7; 10 bases fit TRBD2. This CDR3 comprises 16 residues. Trimming at V came to 2 bases and at J to 6 bases, leaving 11 bases not matched to a gene. CDR1 SGHRS and CDR2 YFSETQ come from the germline V gene. The CDR3 reads CASSFGSGRAGGEQYF. The CDR3 DNA reads TGCGCCAGCAGCTTTGGGAGCGGGAGGGCCGGGGGCGAGCAGTACTTC.

The chain carries TRBV30 and TRBJ1-1; TRBD1 might be the D (5 bases). Germline lookup yields CDR1 GTSNPN and CDR2 SVGIG (reference sequence). The CDR3 consists of 13 residues. V dropped 5 bases and J dropped 0 bases, with 10 bases sitting between them. CDR3: CAWGAGMNTEAFF. The CDR3 DNA is TGTGCCTGGGGGGCGGGAATGAACACTGAAGCTTTCTTT.

The J gene is TRBJ1-3, the V gene TRBV27; the match to TRBD1 covers 9 bases. The CDR3 is made up of 15 amino acids. Trimming took 4 bases from V and 3 from J; bases not matched to a gene: 4. Looked up from germline, CDR1 is MNHEY and CDR2 is SMNVEV (reference sequence). CDR3 loop: CASSYRGLGGNTIYF. The DNA of the CDR3 is TGTGCCAGCAGTTACAGGGGGCTAGGTGGAAACACCATATATTTT.

This chain uses TRBV30 with TRBJ1-2, with TRBD1 as a possible D gene (5 bases). Looked up from germline, CDR1 is GTSNPN and CDR2 is SVGIG (reference sequence). The CDR3 is 18 residues long. With 0 bases removed from V and 0 bases from J, the gap between germline ends came to 20 bases. CDR3 sequence: CAWSVWVGRESSNYGYTF. Here the CDR3 DNA reads TGTGCCTGGAGTGTATGGGTTGGCAGGGAAAGCTCTAACTATGGCTACACCTTC.